Sequencing of this T cell receptor (beta chain) was carried out in a study of blood T cell repertoires in COVID-19 (dated by TCRdb to about 2020). With regard to the full study: Collaborator samples came from the United States, Italy and Spain and covered acute and convalescent phases of COVID-19. The prospective study material was composed of cDNA or gDNA derived from T cells, B-cell-depleted T cells, or PBMCs. The dataset comprised deeply sampled blood TCRbeta repertoires from subjects exposed to, actively infected with, or recovered from COVID-19. A freely available public database, intended as a resource for researchers studying the immune response to SARS-CoV-2, is where the repertoires were released. Samples came from the ongoing ImmuneRACE study (first 160 participants) plus 1,254 subjects from 6 global collaborators. The sample metadata nearly always contained a de-identified subject ID, COVID-19 status, age in years and sex. Where available, HLA class I and class II types were taken from metadata supplied by the sample provider and were not determined by assay-based typing. Results and caveats for the whole study, not just this receptor: How much clinical and demographic metadata was included differed by source and by participant, and the metadata was provided uncurated.

Germline trimming: 5 bases from V, 7 bases from J; junction bases outside gene matches: 12. Via the germline V gene, CDR1 is MNHEY and CDR2 SVGEGT. Including the terminal cysteine and phenylalanine, the CDR3 comprises 16 residues. The kept DNA is CDR3 alone, 48 bases in frame from the first base. In the case of this clone: Its antigen is not yet known. Base-call qualities are not available, and no considerably larger clone is one nucleotide away.

The immunoSEQ Assay, a bias-controlled multiplex PCR, was used to amplify TCRbeta CDR3 regions from genomic DNA. As for the authors' bioinformatics: The number of nucleated cells in each sample was estimated by amplification of reference gene primers within the assay. To quantify the absolute abundance of each unique TCRbeta CDR3 rearrangement, sequence reads were collapsed and filtered. For each sample, productive Simpson clonality was calculated as the square root of Simpson's diversity index across productive rearrangements. Here the immuneACCESS table is served through TCRdb, limited to in-frame sequences with V and J called. Missing clones are a known gap in these copies; in checked studies unresolved V genes cover under half, and the rest lacks a known reason. V and J calls and clone size come straight from that table; D and trimming were deduced from the DNA. This sample lists tens of thousands of clones; approximately 82% were detected once. Over 10% of the sample rests with the top ten.

Collaborating institutions collected whole blood in K2EDTA tubes following their own protocols. For TCRbeta analysis, collaborators shipped samples in one of three forms: frozen whole blood, isolated PBMCs, or DNA extracted from either of those sample types. The sequencing sample was made of peripheral blood. The receptor chain draws on TRBV6-2 or TRBV6-3 and TRBJ1-1, with TRBD1 identical over 11 junction bases. The source is an older man with acute or convalescent COVID-19. The CDR3 reads as follows: CASSNPGTGGMGEAFF. The sequenced DNA: TGTGCCAGCAGTAACCCCGGGACAGGGGGTATGGGTGAAGCTTTCTTT.